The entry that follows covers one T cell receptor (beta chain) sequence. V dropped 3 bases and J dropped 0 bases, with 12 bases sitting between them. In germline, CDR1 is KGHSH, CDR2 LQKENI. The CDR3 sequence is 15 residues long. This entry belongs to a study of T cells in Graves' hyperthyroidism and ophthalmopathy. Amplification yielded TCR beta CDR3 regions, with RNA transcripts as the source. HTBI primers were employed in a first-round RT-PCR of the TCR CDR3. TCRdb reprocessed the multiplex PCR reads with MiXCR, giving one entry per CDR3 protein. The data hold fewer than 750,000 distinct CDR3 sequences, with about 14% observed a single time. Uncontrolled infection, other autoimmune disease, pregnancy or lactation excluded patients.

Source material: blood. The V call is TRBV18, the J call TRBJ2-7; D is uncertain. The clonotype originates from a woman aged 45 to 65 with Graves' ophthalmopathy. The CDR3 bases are TGTGCCAGCTCACCGGTTCGCGGTAGCTCCTACGAGCAGTACTTC. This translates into CASSPVRGSSYEQYF.